The 14 T cell receptor beta chains reported below all come from one sample, sequenced in a study of blood T cells in healthy people across ages. Next came a second PCR, run for 7 to 11 cycles, which used a sample-barcoded 5' primer along with a J-beta primer mix. TCRdb re-analysed the 5' RACE reads in MiXCR, keeping a single row per CDR3 protein. The sample holds some 880,000 distinct CDR3 sequences; around 36% are singletons and the top ten take 10% to 15%. Sequencing used blood. The receptors here all came from a man between 18 and 29 years old in good health.

On this clonotype: A much larger clone lies a single base off, so this may be a read error. This chain uses TRBV12-3 or TRBV12-4 with TRBJ2-5; D not certain. The CDR3 sequence is 15 residues long. Trimming took off 6 bases at V and 11 bases at J, with 25 bases between the two ends. The CDR3 loop reads CASSPALRNQKEQYF. CDR3 DNA sequence: TGTGCCAGCAGCCCAGCCCTCAGAAATCAGAAAGAGCAGTACTTC.

The rearrangement links TRBV6-2 or TRBV6-3 to TRBJ1-5, with TRBD1 identical over 11 bases. CDR3 size: 19 residues. Germline V lookup: CDR1 MNHEY, CDR2 SVGEGT. V dropped 0 bases and J dropped 4; count of bases not matched to a gene: 11. CDR3 sequence (DNA): TGTGCCAGCAGTTACTCGATGGACAGGGGGCGAGTTAGGAATCAGCCCCAGCATTTT. This codes for CASSYSMDRGRVRNQPQHF.

The chain is built from TRBV29-1 and TRBJ2-5; D is undetermined. The CDR3 is 11 residues long. The germline V gene encodes CDR1 SQVTM and CDR2 ANQGSEA. The V end was cut by 1 base, the J end by 11 bases, with 11 bases between. CDR3 in DNA: TGCAGCGTTGAAGCCGCCAATGAGCAGTACTTC. Protein sequence: CSVEAANEQYF.

The chain links TRBV28 to TRBJ2-4; TRBD1 matches at 8 bases. Germline values: CDR1 MDHEN, CDR2 SYDVKM. The CDR3 sequence is 14 residues long. With V trimmed by 2 bases and J by 13 bases, 10 bases remained unmatched. CDR3 in DNA: TGTGCCAGCAGTTTAAAGTTACCGGGACAGGAGCAGTACTTC. Amino acids: CASSLKLPGQEQYF.

The chain recombines TRBV5-4 with TRBJ2-1; D remains unclear. The CDR3 loop spans 14 amino acids. V was clipped by 1 base and J by 7 bases, with 12 bases between them. Germline CDR1 SGHNT, CDR2 YYREEE (reference sequence). Here the CDR3 reads CASSLNLGQNEQFF. CDR3 DNA sequence: TGTGCCAGCAGCTTGAACTTAGGGCAAAATGAGCAGTTCTTC.

V gene TRBV6-6 combines with J gene TRBJ2-3; 11 positions match TRBD2. Germline lookup yields CDR1 MNHNY and CDR2 SVGAGI (reference sequence). The V gene end was trimmed by 6 bases and the J gene end by 5 bases; junction bases not matched to a gene: 10. There are 16 residues in the CDR3. Here the CDR3 reads CASRPSSGGGGDTQYF. CDR3 nucleotides: TGTGCCAGCAGGCCAAGTAGCGGGGGGGGTGGAGATACGCAGTATTTT.

This clonotype was found a few times. This chain uses TRBV7-3 with TRBJ2-1, with no clear D. Trimming took 5 bases from V and 3 from J, leaving 14 bases between them. The germline V gene has CDR1 SGHTA and CDR2 FQGTGA. The CDR3 contains 15 residues. For the CDR3, the DNA is TGTGCCAGCAGCGCGGAAAAGGGTAGCTACAATGAGCAGTTCTTC. Amino acid sequence: CASSAEKGSYNEQFF.

This clonotype was counted many times. This chain connects TRBV4-3 to TRBJ2-1; weak D call: TRBD1 (7 bases). This CDR3 spans 16 amino acids. The V end was cut by 3 bases, the J end by 2 bases, with 14 bases between. The germline gives CDR1 LGHNA, CDR2 YSLEER. The CDR3 here is CASSHVQGGAYNEQFF. For the CDR3, the DNA is TGCGCCAGCAGCCACGTTCAGGGGGGCGCCTACAATGAGCAGTTCTTC.

This clonotype was detected many times. V gene TRBV5-1 combines with J gene TRBJ2-1; the D is unclear. Germline V gene lookup returns CDR1 SGHRS and CDR2 YFSETQ. The V end lost 1 base, the J end lost 9 bases, and 5 bases lay between the germline ends. The CDR3 has 11 residues. CDR3 region: CASSLKVEQFF. The CDR3 nucleotides are TGCGCCAGCAGCTTGAAAGTTGAGCAGTTCTTC.

This clonotype came up a few times. The CDR3 here is CASSLMVETQYF. In nucleotides, the CDR3 is TGTGCCAGCAGCTTGATGGTTGAGACCCAGTACTTC. The chain links TRBV7-9 to TRBJ2-5; D ambiguous. This CDR3 is 12 amino acids long. The V end lost 3 bases, the J end lost 5 bases, and 7 bases lay between the germline ends. Germline CDR1 and CDR2: SEHNR and FQNEAQ (reference sequence).

This clonotype was counted only a few times. The V call is TRBV11-2, the J call TRBJ2-5; D is perhaps TRBD2 (6 bases). From germline, CDR1 is SGHAT and CDR2 FQNNGV. Trimming removed 3 bases from V and 5 bases from J, with 16 bases in between. The CDR3 has 15 residues. This CDR3 is CASSFSGLEWETQYF. CDR3 nucleotides: TGTGCCAGCAGCTTTTCGGGACTCGAATGGGAGACCCAGTACTTC.

This clonotype was observed a few times. This chain connects TRBV6-6 to TRBJ1-2, with 8 nucleotides matching TRBD1. The CDR3 runs to 13 residues. Germline V gene lookup returns CDR1 MNHNY and CDR2 SVGAGI (reference sequence). The J segment lost 7 bases and the V segment lost 5 bases, leaving 6 bases of the junction unmatched. The DNA of the CDR3 is TGTGCCAGCAGTGGAGGACAGGGAGGTGGCTACACCTTC. Protein: CASSGGQGGGYTF.

The chain carries TRBV7-9 and TRBJ2-1; D is possibly TRBD1 (6 bases). In germline, CDR1 is SEHNR, CDR2 FQNEAQ (reference sequence). Trimming removed 1 base at V and 13 bases at J, with 23 bases between. CDR3 size: 16 residues. The CDR3 nucleotides are TGTGCCAGCAGCTTAGAACAGGGTGCTGACCGGATGACCCAGTTCTTC. This gives the protein CASSLEQGADRMTQFF.

The sample holds a few counts of this clonotype. The chain uses TRBV7-2 and TRBJ2-1; D is undetermined. In germline, CDR1 is SGHTA, CDR2 FQGNSA. V was cut by 5 bases and J by 5 bases, with 10 bases left in between. The CDR3 extends over 13 amino acids. This CDR3 is CASSAFVDNEQFF. In nucleotides, the CDR3 is TGTGCCAGCAGCGCCTTTGTAGACAATGAGCAGTTCTTC.